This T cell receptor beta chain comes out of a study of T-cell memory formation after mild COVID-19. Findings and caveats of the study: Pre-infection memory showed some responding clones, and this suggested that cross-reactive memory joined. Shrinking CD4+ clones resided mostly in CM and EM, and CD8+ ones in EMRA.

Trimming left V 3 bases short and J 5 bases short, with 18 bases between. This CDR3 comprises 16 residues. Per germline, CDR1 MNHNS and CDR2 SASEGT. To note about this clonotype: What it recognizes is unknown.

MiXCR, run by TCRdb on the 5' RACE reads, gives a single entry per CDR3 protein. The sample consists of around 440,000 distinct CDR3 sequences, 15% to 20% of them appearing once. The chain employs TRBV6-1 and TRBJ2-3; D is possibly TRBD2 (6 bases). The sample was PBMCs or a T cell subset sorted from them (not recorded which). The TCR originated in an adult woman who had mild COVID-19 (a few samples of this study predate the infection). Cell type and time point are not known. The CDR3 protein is CASSDRSRDFGDTQYF. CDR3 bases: TGTGCCAGCAGTGACCGTTCCCGGGACTTCGGAGATACGCAGTATTTT.